Given below is one T cell receptor (beta chain) in context. Its antigen is as yet unknown. CD45RO-negative, CCR7-selected cells formed the naive CD8 fraction, which excluded terminally differentiated effector memory CD45RA+ cells. Adults of Caucasian background living in Nashville, Tennessee made up all donors. The data were obtained in a study of shared clonotypes between healthy human individuals. As processed by the authors: ImmunoSEQ yielded junction-only sequences lacking quality scores, so filtering differed. Clones were read by immunoSEQ multiplex PCR, and TCRdb kept only the in-frame ones, dropping some. V and J calls and clone size are as listed in that table; D and trimming were resolved from the DNA. The data contain around 600,000 clones, 95% of them singletons. Whole-study results and caveats: The sharing of approximately 4.6% of naive CD4 clonotypes was seen across a handful of donors.

The CDR3 extends over 13 amino acids. CDR1 is MDHEN, CDR2 SYDVKM, per germline. V was clipped by 6 bases and J by 4 bases; unmatched bases: 5. Sequenced material: naive CD8+ T cells sorted from blood. The chain links TRBV28 to TRBJ1-2; 7 nucleotides match TRBD1. This TCR derives from a woman in her twenties or thirties in good health. The CDR3 region has the DNA TGTGCCAGCAGACGACAGGGTGGCTATGGCTACACCTTC. Translated, it gives CASRRQGGYGYTF.